These 19 T cell receptor beta chains were all obtained from the same sample, sequenced in a study of T cells in Graves' hyperthyroidism and ophthalmopathy. RNA transcripts gave rise to amplified TCR beta CDR3 regions. Using the HTBI primer set, a first-round RT-PCR was run on the TCR CDR3. MiXCR, applied by TCRdb to the multiplex PCR reads, yields one record per CDR3 protein. The table shows about 600,000 distinct CDR3 sequences, with around 16% occurring only once. Sequences were obtained from blood. The receptors come from a woman aged 40 to 55 with Graves' ophthalmopathy.

The chain is built from TRBV19 and TRBJ2-7; D remains ambiguous. The CDR3 consists of 14 residues. V gave up 3 bases and J gave up 9 bases, with 18 bases separating them. Germline CDR1 and CDR2: LNHDA and SQIVND (reference sequence). CDR3: CASSMIRNGNGQYF. CDR3 nucleotides: TGTGCCAGTAGTATGATCAGGAACGGTAACGGGCAGTACTTC.

Only a few counts were recorded for this clonotype. The genes are TRBV5-6 and TRBJ2-2; D may be TRBD1 (6 bases). This CDR3 region has 16 residues. V shed 0 bases and J shed 5 bases, with 14 bases lying between them. Germline V lookup: CDR1 SGHDT, CDR2 YYEEEE. The CDR3, as DNA: TGTGCCAGCAGCTTGGAAGCAGGGGTATGGACCGGGGAGCTGTTTTTT. This translates into CASSLEAGVWTGELFF.

V and J are TRBV10-3 and TRBJ1-6, with 7 bases aligning to TRBD1. CDR3 size: 17 residues. Germline V lookup: CDR1 ENHRY, CDR2 SYGVKD. Trimming took 0 bases from V and 0 from J; bases not matched to a gene: 2. CDR3 nucleotide sequence: TGTGCCATCAGTGAGTCGACAGGGAGCTCCTATAATTCACCCCTCCACTTT. Translated: CAISESTGSSYNSPLHF.

This clonotype has at least ten counts. The chain carries TRBV28 and TRBJ1-6, with 9 bases matching TRBD1. This CDR3 spans 16 amino acids. Germline-derived CDR1 and CDR2 are MDHEN and SYDVKM. J lost 7 bases, V lost 5 bases, and 9 bases had no gene match. The CDR3 bases are TGTGCCAGCAGTCCAGGGACAGGGAGTTGGAATTCACCCCTCCACTTT. It encodes CASSPGTGSWNSPLHF.

In its sample, this clonotype was seen many times. The chain recombines TRBV29-1 with TRBJ2-2, with TRBD2 matching over 16 bases. Trimming removed 3 bases from V and 6 bases from J; junction bases left unmatched: 7. The CDR3 consists of 17 residues. Per germline, CDR1 SQVTM and CDR2 ANQGSEA. CDR3 DNA: TGCAGCGTTGACCCGGGACTAGCGGGAGGGGGTTCCGGGGAGCTGTTTTTT. Translating gives CSVDPGLAGGGSGELFF.

The genes are TRBV14 and TRBJ1-1; D is unclear. CDR3 length: 14 amino acids. Trimming shortened V by 1 base and J by 4 bases, and 10 bases separated the two germline ends. Germline V gene lookup returns CDR1 SGHDN and CDR2 FVKESK. The CDR3 protein is CASSQGTWSTEAFF. The CDR3 DNA reads as TGTGCCAGCAGCCAAGGAACATGGAGCACTGAAGCTTTCTTT.

The chain has TRBV6-1 and TRBJ1-5; D not resolved. Trimming cost V 3 bases and J 0 bases, with 6 bases left between them. The germline V gene encodes CDR1 MNHNS and CDR2 SASEGT. The CDR3 is 14 residues long. CDR3 coding DNA: TGTGCCAGCAGTGACGACATTAGCAATCAGCCCCAGCATTTT. Translation: CASSDDISNQPQHF.

The rearrangement links TRBV12-3 or TRBV12-4 to TRBJ2-7, with 9 bases matching TRBD1. Trimming cost V 7 bases and J 4 bases; bases outside gene matches: 8. The CDR3 extends over 14 amino acids. CDR3 bases: TGTGCCAGCATGCCCGGGACAGGGATGTACGAGCAGTACTTC. Its translation: CASMPGTGMYEQYF.

This clonotype was seen more than once but under ten times. This sequence joins TRBV28 and TRBJ2-7, with 9 bases lining up with TRBD2. J gave up 1 base and V 6 bases, and 7 bases lay outside the gene matches. This CDR3 has 15 residues. Germline loops: CDR1 MDHEN, CDR2 SYDVKM. CDR3 in DNA: TGTGCCAGCAGCACCACTAGCGGGCCTTCCTACGAGCAGTACTTC. It codes for CASSTTSGPSYEQYF.

Ten or more counts support this clonotype. CDR3 nucleotide sequence: TGCGCCAGCAGCCTAGCGTTGCTCTCCTACGAGCAGTACTTC. This sequence encodes CASSLALLSYEQYF. The chain recombines TRBV10-2 with TRBJ2-7; a weak D match, TRBD2 (6 bases). The CDR3 spans 14 residues. Germline V gene data show CDR1 as WSHSY and CDR2 as SAAADI. Trimming left V 6 bases short and J 0 bases short, with 12 bases between.

In this sample, this clonotype turned up a few times. J is TRBJ1-6 and V is TRBV6-5; tentative D call: TRBD1 (5 bases). The CDR3 sequence is 16 residues long. With 2 bases removed from V and 10 bases from J, the gap between germline ends came to 18 bases. Looked up from germline, CDR1 is MNHEY and CDR2 is SVGAGI. CDR3 bases: TGTGCCAGCAGTTACGGGGCAGGGCGTTTACGGTCACCCCTCCACTTT. Translating gives CASSYGAGRLRSPLHF.

This clonotype was seen ten or more times. V gene TRBV30 combines with J gene TRBJ1-1; D call uncertain. V lost 4 bases, J lost 5 bases, and 14 bases lay in between. The CDR3 has 13 amino acids. The V gene's germline CDR1 is GTSNPN and CDR2 SVGIG (reference sequence). The CDR3 sequence is CAWTTLRRTEAFF. The CDR3 DNA reads TGTGCCTGGACCACCTTGAGAAGGACTGAAGCTTTCTTT.

In this sample, this clonotype turned up a few times. J is TRBJ2-5 and V is TRBV7-2; no clear D gene. With 5 bases removed from V and 7 bases from J, the gap between germline ends came to 8 bases. Germline V gene data show CDR1 as SGHTA and CDR2 as FQGNSA. The CDR3 sequence is 11 residues long. The CDR3 is CASSTSWTQYF. As DNA, the CDR3 is TGTGCCAGCAGCACATCGTGGACCCAGTACTTC.

This clonotype was picked up many times. This chain links TRBV6-2 or TRBV6-3 with TRBJ2-1, with 7 bases fitting TRBD1. J was trimmed by 5 bases and V by 7 bases; bases with no gene match: 8. This CDR3 comprises 14 residues. Germline CDR1 is MNHEY and CDR2 is SVGEGT. CDR3 sequence reads: CASTPTGRNNEQFF. As DNA, the CDR3 is TGTGCCAGCACTCCGACAGGGAGAAACAATGAGCAGTTCTTC.

In this sample, this clonotype turned up a few times. The V call is TRBV10-2, the J call TRBJ2-2, with D maybe TRBD1 (6 bases). V was pared by 8 bases and J by 3 bases, with 22 bases between. Germline V gene sequence: CDR1 WSHSY, CDR2 SAAADI. The CDR3 is 17 residues long. Here the CDR3 DNA reads TGCGCCAGCGGACCCTGGGGGCGTGTTACGGACACCGGGGAGCTGTTTTTT. This translates into CASGPWGRVTDTGELFF.

The table lists this clonotype with many counts. The junction departs from germline at one end; a sequencing error may be responsible. The rearrangement uses TRBV2 and TRBJ1-6, with 7 bases lining up with TRBD1. Germline-derived CDR1 and CDR2 are SNHLY and FYNNEI. This CDR3 region has 14 residues. The DNA of the CDR3 is TGTGCCAGCAGAGAAGGGACAGTCGCATCACCCCTCCACTTT. Translating it yields CASREGTVASPLHF.

The chain joins TRBV6-1 to TRBJ2-5; D ambiguous. Trimming removed 4 bases at V and 5 bases at J, with 14 bases between. Germline V gene lookup returns CDR1 MNHNS and CDR2 SASEGT. CDR3 length: 14 residues. The CDR3 reads CASSGDISEETQYF. For the CDR3, the DNA is TGTGCCAGCAGTGGTGATATCTCCGAGGAGACCCAGTACTTC.

On this clonotype: A much larger clone is a single base away; this may be a read error. The rearrangement links TRBV18 to TRBJ1-1; D gene uncertain. Trimming left V 8 bases short and J 6 bases short, with 13 bases between. CDR1 is KGHSH, CDR2 LQKENI, per germline. This CDR3 spans 12 amino acids. The CDR3 spells CASPPDSSEAFF. As DNA, the CDR3 is TGTGCCAGCCCCCCAGACTCCTCTGAAGCTTTCTTT.

This clonotype has a count of ten or more. The chain recombines TRBV27 with TRBJ2-5, with D perhaps being TRBD1 or TRBD2 (5 bases each). The CDR3 runs 16 residues. V lost 6 bases, J lost 3 bases, and 20 bases lay in between. Germline CDR1 and CDR2: MNHEY and SMNVEV (reference sequence). The CDR3 here is CASSTSWGTAKETQYF. CDR3 DNA: TGTGCCAGCAGCACCTCTTGGGGGACCGCCAAAGAGACCCAGTACTTC.